A selection of T cell receptor beta chains follows, all from one sample in a study of blood T cells in healthy people across ages. TCRdb reanalysed the 5' RACE reads using MiXCR and keeps one entry per CDR3 protein. The sample has some 760,000 distinct CDR3 sequences, approximately 25% seen once. The same data also contributed to another study, on T cells of mothers and their children.

The sequenced sample consisted of blood. Receptor source: a boy aged 5-17 years in good health. The CDR3 runs from the conserved cysteine through the conserved F or W. Each record gives: clone size, V gene, J gene, D gene, CDR3 protein, CDR3 DNA. D genes are given only for firm matches. Clone size, where shown, is once, few, many, or a class for clones that have expanded.

abundance: -
v_gene: TRBV5-1
j_gene: TRBJ2-5
d_gene: TRBD2
CDR3aa: CASILGTSGDETQYF
CDR3nt: TGCGCCAGCATCTTGGGAACTAGCGGGGACGAGACCCAGTACTTC

abundance: -
v_gene: TRBV20-1
j_gene: TRBJ2-3
d_gene: TRBD2
CDR3aa: CSARVLAGITDTQYF
CDR3nt: TGCAGTGCTAGAGTACTAGCGGGGATCACAGATACGCAGTATTTT

abundance: few
v_gene: TRBV27
j_gene: TRBJ2-5
d_gene: TRBD2
CDR3aa: CASSFSGRLLVQETQYF
CDR3nt: TGTGCCAGCAGTTTTAGCGGGCGCCTGTTGGTACAAGAGACCCAGTACTTC

abundance: -
v_gene: TRBV29-1
j_gene: TRBJ1-2
d_gene: TRBD1
CDR3aa: CSVVAQGSYGYTF
CDR3nt: TGCAGCGTTGTCGCACAGGGGTCCTATGGCTACACCTTC

abundance: -
v_gene: TRBV5-1
j_gene: TRBJ2-1
d_gene: -
CDR3aa: CASRSGFSYNEQFF
CDR3nt: TGCGCCAGCAGGAGCGGGTTCTCCTACAATGAGCAGTTCTTC

abundance: few
v_gene: TRBV6-5
j_gene: TRBJ2-2
d_gene: TRBD1
CDR3aa: CASSYSGTVYTGELFF
CDR3nt: TGTGCCAGCAGTTACTCAGGGACAGTCTACACCGGGGAGCTGTTTTTT

abundance: -
v_gene: TRBV2
j_gene: TRBJ2-1
d_gene: -
CDR3aa: CASSDTQTNEQFF
CDR3nt: TGTGCCAGCAGTGATACCCAAACCAATGAGCAGTTCTTC

abundance: few
v_gene: TRBV7-2
j_gene: TRBJ2-4
d_gene: -
CDR3aa: CASSLGYENIQYF
CDR3nt: TGTGCCAGCAGCTTAGGTTATGAAAACATTCAGTACTTC

abundance: -
v_gene: TRBV7-2
j_gene: TRBJ2-3
d_gene: TRBD2
CDR3aa: CASSFPAGGLSTDTQYF
CDR3nt: TGTGCCAGCAGCTTTCCGGCGGGGGGGCTCAGCACAGATACGCAGTATTTT

abundance: -
v_gene: TRBV15
j_gene: TRBJ2-1
d_gene: -
CDR3aa: CATSRDVEQFF
CDR3nt: TGTGCCACCAGCAGAGACGTTGAGCAGTTCTTC

abundance: -
v_gene: TRBV5-1
j_gene: TRBJ1-4
d_gene: -
CDR3aa: CASSLLEDGKLFF
CDR3nt: TGCGCCAGCAGCTTGCTGGAGGATGGAAAACTGTTTTTT

abundance: few
v_gene: TRBV7-2
j_gene: TRBJ2-1
d_gene: -
CDR3aa: CASSLTSQLSSYNEQFF
CDR3nt: TGTGCCAGCAGCTTAACCTCGCAACTAAGCTCCTACAATGAGCAGTTCTTC

abundance: -
v_gene: TRBV14
j_gene: TRBJ1-4
d_gene: TRBD1
CDR3aa: CASSPLRGTNEKLFF
CDR3nt: TGTGCCAGCAGCCCCCTCAGGGGGACTAATGAAAAACTGTTTTTT

abundance: once
v_gene: TRBV5-5
j_gene: TRBJ1-1
d_gene: -
CDR3aa: CASSPAGGGNTEAFF
CDR3nt: TGTGCCAGCAGCCCGGCCGGGGGAGGGAACACTGAAGCTTTCTTT

abundance: few
v_gene: TRBV6-5
j_gene: TRBJ2-4
d_gene: -
CDR3aa: CASSAPLGLKNIQYF
CDR3nt: TGTGCCAGCAGCGCCCCGCTGGGCCTAAAAAACATTCAGTACTTC

abundance: -
v_gene: TRBV20-1
j_gene: TRBJ2-2
d_gene: TRBD2
CDR3aa: CSAARAGEGTGELFF
CDR3nt: TGCAGTGCTGCCCGAGCGGGAGAAGGGACCGGGGAGCTGTTTTTT

abundance: few
v_gene: TRBV9
j_gene: TRBJ1-4
d_gene: -
CDR3aa: CASSVGPSGEKLFF
CDR3nt: TGTGCCAGCAGCGTAGGGCCCTCGGGCGAAAAACTGTTTTTT

abundance: -
v_gene: TRBV3-1
j_gene: TRBJ2-5
d_gene: TRBD1
CDR3aa: CASSQGQGFVKETQYF
CDR3nt: TGTGCCAGCAGCCAAGGACAGGGGTTTGTAAAAGAGACCCAGTACTTC

abundance: few
v_gene: TRBV9
j_gene: TRBJ2-3
d_gene: TRBD2
CDR3aa: CASSVDGGTTDTQYF
CDR3nt: TGTGCCAGCAGCGTTGACGGGGGGACCACAGATACGCAGTATTTT

abundance: -
v_gene: TRBV20-1
j_gene: TRBJ2-5
d_gene: TRBD2
CDR3aa: CSASQASGVQETQYF
CDR3nt: TGCAGTGCTTCCCAGGCTAGCGGGGTCCAAGAGACCCAGTACTTC

abundance: -
v_gene: TRBV5-1
j_gene: TRBJ1-2
d_gene: -
CDR3aa: CATAGTDDGYTF
CDR3nt: TGCGCCACCGCTGGGACGGACGATGGCTACACCTTC

abundance: -
v_gene: TRBV25-1
j_gene: TRBJ2-3
d_gene: TRBD2
CDR3aa: CASSEAGGDTQYF
CDR3nt: TGTGCCAGCAGTGAAGCGGGGGGCGATACGCAGTATTTT

abundance: few
v_gene: TRBV28
j_gene: TRBJ2-1
d_gene: TRBD2
CDR3aa: CASSETGLARDEQFF
CDR3nt: TGTGCCAGCAGCGAGACGGGACTAGCGAGGGATGAGCAGTTCTTC

abundance: -
v_gene: TRBV20-1
j_gene: TRBJ2-7
d_gene: TRBD1
CDR3aa: CSARDERQGSYEQYF
CDR3nt: TGCAGTGCTAGAGATGAGCGACAGGGTTCCTACGAGCAGTACTTC

abundance: -
v_gene: TRBV5-6
j_gene: TRBJ2-5
d_gene: -
CDR3aa: CASSLSSVWGAGETQYF
CDR3nt: TGTGCCAGCAGCTTGTCGTCCGTTTGGGGGGCTGGAGAGACCCAGTACTTC

abundance: few
v_gene: TRBV12-3/TRBV12-4
j_gene: TRBJ2-7
d_gene: -
CDR3aa: CASSFSLLEQYF
CDR3nt: TGTGCCAGCAGTTTTTCTCTCCTCGAGCAGTACTTC

abundance: -
v_gene: TRBV6-2/TRBV6-3
j_gene: TRBJ2-5
d_gene: -
CDR3aa: CASRLLFAETQYF
CDR3nt: TGTGCCAGCAGATTACTCTTCGCGGAGACCCAGTACTTC

abundance: few
v_gene: TRBV4-1
j_gene: TRBJ1-6
d_gene: -
CDR3aa: CASSQDSGPGNSLHF
CDR3nt: TGCGCCAGCAGCCAAGATTCCGGACCGGGTAATTCCCTCCACTTT

abundance: few
v_gene: TRBV6-1
j_gene: TRBJ2-1
d_gene: TRBD2
CDR3aa: CASSEWREGSYEQFF
CDR3nt: TGTGCCAGCAGTGAATGGAGGGAGGGTTCGTATGAGCAGTTCTTC

abundance: -
v_gene: TRBV2
j_gene: TRBJ2-5
d_gene: -
CDR3aa: CASSVSTISSYNEQLF
CDR3nt: TGTGCCAGCAGTGTTAGTACGATAAGCTCCTACAATGAGCAGCTCTTC

abundance: -
v_gene: TRBV11-2
j_gene: TRBJ2-1
d_gene: TRBD2
CDR3aa: CASRETSGRAYEQFF
CDR3nt: TGTGCCAGCAGGGAGACTAGCGGGAGAGCTTATGAGCAGTTCTTC

abundance: -
v_gene: TRBV5-6
j_gene: TRBJ1-4
d_gene: TRBD1
CDR3aa: CASSPDRDSNEKLFF
CDR3nt: TGTGCCAGCAGCCCAGACAGGGACTCTAATGAAAAACTGTTTTTT

abundance: -
v_gene: TRBV20-1
j_gene: TRBJ2-7
d_gene: -
CDR3aa: CSAIPVGGPQADEQYF
CDR3nt: TGCAGTGCAATCCCCGTGGGGGGACCGCAGGCAGACGAGCAGTACTTC

abundance: -
v_gene: TRBV28
j_gene: TRBJ2-1
d_gene: -
CDR3aa: CASSPRGATGVEQFF
CDR3nt: TGTGCCAGCAGTCCCCGGGGCGCCACCGGGGTTGAGCAGTTCTTC

abundance: few
v_gene: TRBV6-6
j_gene: TRBJ2-7
d_gene: -
CDR3aa: CASANYEQYF
CDR3nt: TGTGCCAGCGCCAACTACGAGCAGTACTTC

abundance: -
v_gene: TRBV7-8
j_gene: TRBJ2-1
d_gene: TRBD2
CDR3aa: CASSLYVTSGYNEQFF
CDR3nt: TGCGCCAGCAGCTTATACGTGACTAGCGGCTACAATGAGCAGTTCTTC

abundance: few
v_gene: TRBV7-9
j_gene: TRBJ2-5
d_gene: -
CDR3aa: CATGAGIQETQYF
CDR3nt: TGTGCCACGGGGGCGGGGATTCAAGAGACCCAGTACTTC

abundance: -
v_gene: TRBV5-1
j_gene: TRBJ2-5
d_gene: -
CDR3aa: CASSEGTALEEQYF
CDR3nt: TGCGCCAGCAGCGAGGGGACTGCACTCGAAGAGCAGTACTTC

abundance: few
v_gene: TRBV20-1
j_gene: TRBJ2-7
d_gene: -
CDR3aa: CSARPGYEQYF
CDR3nt: TGCAGTGCTAGGCCCGGCTACGAGCAGTACTTC

abundance: -
v_gene: TRBV19
j_gene: TRBJ2-3
d_gene: TRBD2
CDR3aa: CATETSGSTDTQYF
CDR3nt: TGTGCCACCGAGACTAGCGGGTCGACAGATACGCAGTATTTT

abundance: many
v_gene: TRBV10-1
j_gene: TRBJ2-7
d_gene: TRBD1
CDR3aa: CASGTGDEQYF
CDR3nt: TGCGCCAGCGGGACAGGGGACGAGCAGTACTTC

abundance: -
v_gene: TRBV24-1
j_gene: TRBJ1-1
d_gene: -
CDR3aa: CATSLKGGTEAFF
CDR3nt: TGTGCCACCAGTCTCAAGGGGGGCACTGAAGCTTTCTTT

abundance: once
v_gene: TRBV7-3
j_gene: TRBJ2-1
d_gene: TRBD1
CDR3aa: CASSEMGQGSYNEQFF
CDR3nt: TGTGCCAGCAGCGAAATGGGACAGGGTTCCTACAATGAGCAGTTCTTC

abundance: -
v_gene: TRBV6-4
j_gene: TRBJ2-5
d_gene: -
CDR3aa: CASSVRFF
CDR3nt: TGTGCCAGCAGTGTAAGGTTCTTC

abundance: few
v_gene: TRBV7-2
j_gene: TRBJ2-5
d_gene: -
CDR3aa: CAGSLVGSQETQYF
CDR3nt: TGTGCCGGCAGCTTAGTAGGCAGTCAAGAGACCCAGTACTTC

abundance: -
v_gene: TRBV5-1
j_gene: TRBJ2-3
d_gene: -
CDR3aa: CASSLAESSTDTQYF
CDR3nt: TGCGCCAGCAGCTTGGCCGAATCTAGCACAGATACGCAGTATTTT

abundance: few
v_gene: TRBV29-1
j_gene: TRBJ2-4
d_gene: -
CDR3aa: CSPQGGTAKNIQYF
CDR3nt: TGCAGCCCCCAGGGGGGAACGGCCAAAAACATTCAGTACTTC

abundance: -
v_gene: TRBV12-3/TRBV12-4
j_gene: TRBJ1-4
d_gene: -
CDR3aa: CASSSLGWGPAELFF
CDR3nt: TGTGCCAGCAGTAGTTTAGGGTGGGGCCCGGCGGAACTGTTTTTT

abundance: few
v_gene: TRBV29-1
j_gene: TRBJ2-1
d_gene: -
CDR3aa: CSSRDSEQFF
CDR3nt: TGCAGCTCCAGGGATAGTGAGCAGTTCTTC

abundance: few
v_gene: TRBV12-3/TRBV12-4
j_gene: TRBJ1-6
d_gene: -
CDR3aa: CASSFGGSNSPLHF
CDR3nt: TGTGCCAGCTCTTTCGGGGGTTCTAATTCACCCCTCCACTTT

abundance: -
v_gene: TRBV10-3
j_gene: TRBJ1-4
d_gene: -
CDR3aa: CAISELANEKLFF
CDR3nt: TGTGCCATCAGTGAGTTGGCGAATGAAAAACTGTTTTTT

abundance: many
v_gene: TRBV4-1
j_gene: TRBJ2-1
d_gene: TRBD1
CDR3aa: CASSQELGTGGNEQFF
CDR3nt: TGCGCCAGCAGCCAAGAACTCGGGACAGGGGGTAATGAGCAGTTCTTC